This T cell receptor (beta chain) stems from a study of shared clonotypes between healthy human individuals. Original methodology: ImmunoSEQ supplied junction-only sequences lacking quality scores, so filtering was different. Method: immunoSEQ multiplex PCR; TCRdb's copy keeps in-frame clones and lacks some. That table gives V, J and clone size, and the DNA gave D and trimming. The sample records some 89,000 clones, around two thirds being singletons. This CDR3 comprises 17 residues. Germline CDR1 reads MGHRA; CDR2 reads YSYEKL. With V trimmed by 1 base and J by 7 bases, 11 bases remained unmatched. Points on this clone: Its antigen is unknown. Other DNA sequences of this sample code for an identical CDR3.

Study-wide results and limits: Rarefaction showed that sequencing of sorted subsets was incomplete (despite large depth). Roughly 5.3% of naive CD4 clonotypes were common to a few donors.

The sample taken for sequencing was memory CD8+ T cells sorted from blood. Regarding subset: CD45RO+ cells pooled with CCR7-negative TemRA cells. The chain uses TRBV4-1 and TRBJ2-1; 9 bases match TRBD2. The sequence was collected from a man aged 30-40 years in good health. Here the CDR3 reads CASSQVDLAGVGNEQFF. For the CDR3, the DNA is TGCGCCAGCAGCCAAGTTGACTTAGCGGGAGTAGGTAATGAGCAGTTCTTC.